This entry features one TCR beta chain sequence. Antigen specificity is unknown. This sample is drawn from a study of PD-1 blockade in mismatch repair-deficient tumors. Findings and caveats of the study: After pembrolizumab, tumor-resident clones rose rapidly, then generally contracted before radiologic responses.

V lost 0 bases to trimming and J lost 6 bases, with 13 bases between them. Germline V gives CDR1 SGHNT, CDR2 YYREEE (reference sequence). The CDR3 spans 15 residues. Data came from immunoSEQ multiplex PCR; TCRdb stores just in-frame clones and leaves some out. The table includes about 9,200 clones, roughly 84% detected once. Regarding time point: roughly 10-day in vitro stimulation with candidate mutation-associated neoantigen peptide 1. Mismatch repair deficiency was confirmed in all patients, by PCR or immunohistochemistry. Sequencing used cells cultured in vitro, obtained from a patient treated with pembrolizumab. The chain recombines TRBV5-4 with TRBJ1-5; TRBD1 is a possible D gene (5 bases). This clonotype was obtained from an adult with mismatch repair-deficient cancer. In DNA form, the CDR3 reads TGTGCCAGCAGCTTGGGGGGGGACGCGGCTCAGCCCCAGCATTTT. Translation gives CASSLGGDAAQPQHF.